This T cell receptor (beta chain) originates from a study of follicular helper T cells after annual influenza vaccination. Documented time point: 2015-2016 season, pre-vaccination. No donor had influenza vaccine in the prior 6 months; all lived in the community. The assay was immunoSEQ multiplex PCR, and TCRdb's table has in-frame clones only and misses some. The table lists more than 8,500 clones, 80% to 85% of them singletons. J lost 3 bases, V lost 0 bases, and 2 bases had no gene match. The CDR3 is made up of 15 amino acids. Germline V gives CDR1 SGHRS, CDR2 YFSETQ. This rearrangement joins TRBV5-1 to TRBJ2-2, with 7 bases lining up with TRBD1. The sequences come from CXCR5+ CD38- circulating T follicular helper cells from blood, collected on the day of influenza vaccination. The subset denotes: circulating Tfh, non-naive CD4+CXCR5+PD-1+ (ICOS+CD38+ or ICOS-CD38-). The origin of this receptor is an adult who received the influenza vaccine. DNA for the CDR3: TGCGCCAGCAGCTTGGACAGGGGTGACACCGGGGAGCTGTTTTTT. It encodes CASSLDRGDTGELFF. Full variable domain (outside the CDR3, taken from reference TRBV5-1 and TRBJ2-2): KAGVTQTPRYLIKTRGQQVTLSCSPISGHRSVSWYQQTPGQGLQFLFEYFSETQRNKGNFPGRFSGRQFSNSRSEMNVSTLELGDSALYLCASSLDRGDTGELFFGEGSRLTVL.